The TCR beta chain under discussion was sequenced for a study of shared clonotypes between healthy human individuals (dated by TCRdb to about 2020). For the study in its entirety: A couple of women and a few men aged 18 to 49 years were included in the cohort. Per donor, three plates each were used for CD4 naive and CD4 memory, two for CD8 naive, and one for CD8 memory. To estimate repertoire size and how much clonotype sharing occurs between individuals, the study deeply sequenced the blood TCR repertoires of roughly 5 healthy adults. Different laboratories and diverse techniques were used to prepare libraries and sequence TCR repertoires, to increase sequencing depth and limit assay-specific biases. Leukapheresis yielded between about 0.9 and 10 billion PBMCs per donor.

Healthy HIV-negative adults with no recently reported acute infections or vaccinations were included as donors. Only Caucasian adults living in Nashville, Tennessee, USA were represented among the donors. CD4+ T cells were enriched by magnetic negative selection; naive cells were then positively selected on CD45RA, and the negative fraction formed the memory subset. Blood was collected by leukapheresis, and PBMCs were isolated by Ficoll-Histopaque density gradient centrifugation and then cryopreserved in liquid nitrogen vapor phase. Analytical flow cytometry was used to check the purity and quantity of each magnetically sorted T cell population. Genomic DNA was isolated from each sorted fraction and quantified by UV absorbance on a Nanodrop 2000c. What the study reported, not specific to this receptor: About 5% of naive CD4, around 3.6% of naive CD8, about 2.1% of memory CD4, and 0.35% to 0.5% of memory CD8 clonotypes were shared across four donors. The small number of donors limited the genetic and exposure-history diversity represented. Even with the large sequencing depth, rarefaction of the sorted-subset datasets indicated that sequencing was incomplete. Sampling was restricted to blood, and TCR repertoires in tissue are likely to differ from TCR repertoires in blood. Clonotypes shared by all four sorted-subset donors showed higher generation probabilities than non-shared clonotypes. Naive subsets generally had larger estimated clonotype richness than memory subsets. Pairwise subsampling led to the expectation that sequencing depth would affect the degree of clonotype sharing among donors.

Points on this clone: Its cognate antigen has yet to be identified. It has no much larger one-base neighbor in the sample; base qualities were not kept.

Using the deep immunoSEQ assay, multiplex PCR amplified TCR CDR3 regions from genomic DNA. Extracted genomic DNA from each cell subset was spread evenly across all wells of several immunoSEQ 96-well plates, with each plate serving as a replicate. For sorted subsets, each replicate PCR was loaded with about 0.2 ug genomic DNA, equivalent to about 33,000 T cell genomes. The purified libraries were quantified using a Qubit 3.0 fluorometer, sized with a Bioanalyzer 2100, and then quantified again using the KAPA Library Quantification kit. Every immunoSEQ 96-well plate was sequenced on a dedicated single-read 150-cycle Illumina NextSeq 550 flow cell. The original methods were these. Because the immunoSEQ output held only junctional sequences and lacked quality scores, the filtering could not match the filtering applied to full-length reads. To assign V/J genes and CDR3, sequences were annotated using PyIR, a Python wrapper for IgBLAST v1.9, with IMGT germline references. Reads were filtered out if the reads had weak V/J assignments (E-value above 1e-6), no CDR3, stop codons, out-of-frame junctions, or ambiguous translated residues. A V3J clonotype was defined by an identical inferred V gene, J gene, and CDR3 amino acid sequence. Percentage overlap between repertoires was calculated by dividing the number of shared unique clonotypes by the size of the smaller repertoire. Repertoire richness was assessed with RTK rarefaction, the Chao1 estimator, and Recon v2.1 estimates of unobserved clonotypes. For all TCRbeta clonotypes obtained by the gDNA method from a few donors, generation probabilities were computed with OLGA. The clones in this table, taken by TCRdb from immuneACCESS, are in-frame only. Not every clone is retained; where verified, under half of the shortfall comes from an unresolved V gene, and the cause of the rest is unknown. The DNA gave D and trimming, while V, J and clone size come from that table. Present in this sample are 1,500,000 or so clones, roughly 98.5% of which were seen just once. Over 0.3% of the sample is in the top ten clones.

The source of this sequence is a man younger than 45 in good health. The sample taken for sequencing was naive CD4+ T cells sorted from blood. According to the study, the label for this sample's cell subset or site signals: CD45RA+ positively selected.

The bases are TGTGCCAGCAGTGATGGACAGGGGGTTCGGGCTTTCTTT. It translates as CASSDGQGVRAFF. Recombination linked TRBV6-4 to TRBJ1-1, and TRBD1 aligns with 10 junction nucleotides. The CDR3 goes from the cysteine to the phenylalanine over 13 residues. Here the CDR3 DNA is all that survives: 39 bases in frame from base 1. At the junction V is shortened by 3 bases and J by 11 bases; bases outside the gene matches: 6. Looking up the germline V gene yields CDR1 MRHNA and CDR2 SNTAGT.